This T cell receptor (beta chain) was identified in a study of CD8+ T cells in alopecia areata. Study-wide results and limits: Greater clonality was observed in lesional scalp samples, especially alopecia totalis/universalis, versus normal scalp.

A remark on this clone: The target antigen is unknown.

The authors extracted RNA and reverse transcribed it into cDNA as the sequencing template. Assay: immunoSEQ multiplex PCR; the TCRdb copy retains only in-frame clones and omits some. The table shows some 95,000 clones, with nearly 45% occurring only once. The CDR3 consists of 15 residues. Germline lookup yields CDR1 MNHEY and CDR2 SMNVEV (reference sequence). V was shortened by 1 base and J by 2 bases, with 11 bases between the two germline ends. The material sequenced was CD4+ T cells sorted from blood. This chain joins TRBV27 and TRBJ1-2, with TRBD1 as a possible D gene (6 bases). The TCR was taken from a human donor with alopecia areata. The CDR3 DNA is TGTGCCAGCAGTTTATACCAAACAGGGAACTATGGCTACACCTTC. This encodes CASSLYQTGNYGYTF.